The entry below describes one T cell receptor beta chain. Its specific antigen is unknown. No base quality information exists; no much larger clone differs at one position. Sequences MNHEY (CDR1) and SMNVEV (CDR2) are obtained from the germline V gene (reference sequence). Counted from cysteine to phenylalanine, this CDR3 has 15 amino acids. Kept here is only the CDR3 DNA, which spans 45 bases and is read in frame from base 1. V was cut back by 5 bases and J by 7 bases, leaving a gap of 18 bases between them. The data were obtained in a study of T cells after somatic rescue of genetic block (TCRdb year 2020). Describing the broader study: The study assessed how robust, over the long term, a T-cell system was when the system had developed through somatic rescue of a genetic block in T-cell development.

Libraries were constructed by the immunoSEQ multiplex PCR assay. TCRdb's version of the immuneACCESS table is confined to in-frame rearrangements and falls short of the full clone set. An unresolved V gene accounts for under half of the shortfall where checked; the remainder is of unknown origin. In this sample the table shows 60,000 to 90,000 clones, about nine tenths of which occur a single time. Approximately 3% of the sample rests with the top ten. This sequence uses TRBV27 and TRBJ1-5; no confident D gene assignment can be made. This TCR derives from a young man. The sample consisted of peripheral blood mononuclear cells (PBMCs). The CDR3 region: CASSPRGSVPQPQHF. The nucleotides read TGTGCCAGCAGTCCCCGAGGGTCAGTCCCCCAGCCCCAGCATTTT.